This T cell receptor (beta chain) was captured by sequencing in a study of blood T cell repertoires in COVID-19. Study in general: Samples representing acute and convalescent COVID-19 were sourced from the United States, Italy and Spain.

In the study's own analysis: Estimates of nucleated cell counts were drawn from the amplification of reference gene primers. The protocol was immunoSEQ multiplex PCR, while the TCRdb copy is restricted to in-frame clones and leaves out a portion. The DNA was the basis for D and trimming; V, J and clone size are from that table. The sample has a few hundred thousand clones, 70% to 90% seen once. Participants came from fewer than 25 US areas, aged roughly 18 to 89 years. Cohort 3 recovered donors had two negative PCRs, clearance, or symptom resolution. The TCR originated in a woman in her late teens or twenties who had recovered from COVID-19. The sequenced sample consisted of PBMCs or T cells enriched from blood (not recorded which).

This chain's CDR3 is CASSLFPSGSYNEQFF. In nucleotides, the CDR3 is TGTGCCAGCAGTCTTTTCCCTAGCGGGAGCTACAATGAGCAGTTCTTC. This rearrangement joins TRBV2 to TRBJ2-1; 10 bases align to TRBD2. The length of the CDR3 is 16 residues. Germline assignment: CDR1 SNHLY and CDR2 FYNNEI. With V trimmed by 5 bases and J by 3 bases, 7 bases remained unmatched.